This T cell receptor (beta chain) is from a study of identifying expanded T cells in peripheral blood. Clones were read by immunoSEQ multiplex PCR, and TCRdb kept only the in-frame ones, dropping some. The sample has 100,000 or so clones; roughly 89% are singletons. Overall study results and limits: Differentially abundant clones: roughly 1.2 between replicates, roughly 16 at two to three weeks, approximately 18 at four.

As to this clone: The antigen is not known.

The receptor's source is a person aged 18 to 75 in good health. Source material: blood.

CDR3 protein: CASMGAQAGGPFGSYNEQFF. CDR3 coding DNA: TGCGCCAGCATGGGCGCTCAGGCGGGGGGCCCTTTTGGGTCCTACAATGAGCAGTTCTTC. The rearrangement uses TRBV10-2 and TRBJ2-1, with 8 bases identical to TRBD2. Germline assignment: CDR1 WSHSY and CDR2 SAAADI. The CDR3 runs to 20 residues. The trim removed 7 bases at V and 1 base at J, leaving 21 bases unmatched.